This T cell receptor (beta chain) derives from a study of technical replicates of blood from a few donors. The repertoire was sequenced with immunoSEQ multiplex PCR; TCRdb's copy has only in-frame clones and lacks some. The table records about 82,000 clones, over 95% of them present only once. The source of this sequence is a human donor in good health. Source material: T cells isolated from PBMCs.

In DNA, the CDR3 is TGTGCCAGCAGCTTAGGCGGAGGGTACTACAATGAGCAGTTCTTC. Encoded protein: CASSLGGGYYNEQFF. This chain links TRBV5-6 with TRBJ2-1; a possible D gene is TRBD2 (6 bases). CDR3 length equals 15 residues. Germline V gives CDR1 SGHDT, CDR2 YYEEEE. Trimming removed 2 bases from V and 3 bases from J, with 12 bases in between.